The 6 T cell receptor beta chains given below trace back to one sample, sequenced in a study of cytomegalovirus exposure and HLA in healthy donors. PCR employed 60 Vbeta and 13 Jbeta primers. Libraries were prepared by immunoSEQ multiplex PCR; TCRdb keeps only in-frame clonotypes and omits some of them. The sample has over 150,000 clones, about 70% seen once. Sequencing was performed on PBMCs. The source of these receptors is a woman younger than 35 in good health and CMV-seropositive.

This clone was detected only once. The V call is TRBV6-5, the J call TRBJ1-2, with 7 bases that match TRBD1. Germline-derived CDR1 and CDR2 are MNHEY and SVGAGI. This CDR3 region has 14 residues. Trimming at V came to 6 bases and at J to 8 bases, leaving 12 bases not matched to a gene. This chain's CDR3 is CASSYIQGKGGYTF. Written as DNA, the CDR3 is TGTGCCAGCAGCTACATACAGGGGAAGGGAGGCTACACCTTC.

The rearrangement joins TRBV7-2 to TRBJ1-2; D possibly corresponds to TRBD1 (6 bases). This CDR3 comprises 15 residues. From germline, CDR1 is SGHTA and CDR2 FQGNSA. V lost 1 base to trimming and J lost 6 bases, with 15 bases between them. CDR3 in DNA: TGTGCCAGCAGCTTAGTGGACAGTCAAAGGAATGGCTACACCTTC. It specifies CASSLVDSQRNGYTF.

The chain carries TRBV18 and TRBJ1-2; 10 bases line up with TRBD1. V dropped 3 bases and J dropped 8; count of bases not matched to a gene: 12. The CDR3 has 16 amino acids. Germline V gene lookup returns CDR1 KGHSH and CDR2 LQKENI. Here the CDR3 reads CASSPGAGQGRDGYTF. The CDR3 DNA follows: TGTGCCAGCTCACCGGGCGCGGGACAGGGGCGTGACGGCTACACCTTC.

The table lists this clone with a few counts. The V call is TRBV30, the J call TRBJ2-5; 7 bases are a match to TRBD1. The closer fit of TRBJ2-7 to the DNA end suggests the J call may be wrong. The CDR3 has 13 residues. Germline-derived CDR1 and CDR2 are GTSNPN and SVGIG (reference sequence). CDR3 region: CAWSHGQELEQYF. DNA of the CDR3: TGTGCCTGGAGTCACGGACAGGAACTCGAGCAGTACTTC.

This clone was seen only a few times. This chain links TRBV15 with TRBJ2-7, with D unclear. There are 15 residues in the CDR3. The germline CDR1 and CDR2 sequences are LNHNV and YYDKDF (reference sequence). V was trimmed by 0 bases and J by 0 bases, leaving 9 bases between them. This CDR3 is CATSRDWRSSYEQYF. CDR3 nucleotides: TGTGCCACCAGCAGAGATTGGAGAAGCTCCTACGAGCAGTACTTC.

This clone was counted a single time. CDR3 in DNA: TGTGCCAGCAGCCAAGTGAATCCCGGGGGTAGGGAAAAACTGTTTTTT. It encodes CASSQVNPGGREKLFF. V is TRBV14 and J is TRBJ1-4; tentative D call: TRBD1 (5 bases). CDR1 is SGHDN, CDR2 FVKESK, per germline. V dropped 1 base and J dropped 8 bases, with 17 bases sitting between them. The CDR3 is 16 residues long.